A selection of T cell receptor beta chains follows, all from one sample in a study of blood T cells in healthy people across ages. TCRdb redid the calling of the 5' RACE reads with MiXCR, one entry per CDR3 protein. The table lists about 970,000 distinct CDR3 sequences, approximately 50% of them singletons, with 20% to 25% in the top ten. The sequencing input was blood. The source of these receptors is an older woman in good health. The CDR3 runs from the conserved cysteine through the conserved F or W. Fields, in order: J gene, D gene, CDR3 length, V gene, clone size, CDR3 protein, CDR3 DNA. D genes are given only for firm matches. Clone size is given for some rows only: seen once, a few or many times, or a class if the clone is expanded.

TRBJ1-1 | - | 14 | TRBV29-1 | - | CSVDGGLVNTEAFF | TGCAGCGTTGACGGGGGGCTAGTGAACACTGAAGCTTTCTTT
TRBJ2-1 | TRBD2 | 14 | TRBV12-3/TRBV12-4 | - | CASSSRGTSGSQFF | TGTGCCAGCAGTTCTCGTGGGACTAGCGGGAGCCAGTTCTTC
TRBJ2-7 | - | 13 | TRBV6-5 | - | CASSRDKPYEQYF | TGTGCCAGCAGCCGGGACAAACCCTACGAGCAGTACTTC
TRBJ1-6 | - | 13 | TRBV27 | - | CASASEGFSPLHF | TGTGCCAGCGCATCAGAGGGATTCTCACCCCTCCACTTT
TRBJ2-3 | - | 12 | TRBV7-2 | - | CASSQSGDTQYF | TGTGCCAGCAGCCAATCAGGAGATACGCAGTATTTT
TRBJ2-5 | - | 14 | TRBV11-2 | - | CASSRTGQQETQYF | TGTGCCAGCAGCCGAACAGGACAGCAAGAGACCCAGTACTTC
TRBJ2-6 | - | 16 | TRBV7-7 | - | CASSPSPGAGANVLTF | TGTGCCAGCAGCCCCTCGCCCGGAGCTGGGGCCAACGTCCTGACTTTC
TRBJ2-7 | TRBD2 | 17 | TRBV4-1 | - | CASSHGLGLASSYEQYF | TGCGCCAGCAGCCACGGGCTGGGACTAGCGAGCTCCTACGAGCAGTACTTC
TRBJ2-7 | - | 18 | TRBV7-2 | - | CASSYRGRACGETNEQYF | TGTGCCAGCAGTTACAGGGGTAGGGCTTGCGGGGAGACGAATGAGCAGTACTTC
TRBJ1-2 | - | 13 | TRBV5-1 | - | CASSLARDYGYTF | TGCGCCAGCAGCTTGGCCCGGGACTATGGCTACACCTTC
TRBJ1-2 | - | 14 | TRBV28 | - | CASSPPTGSYGYTF | TGTGCCAGCAGTCCGCCTACAGGGTCCTACGGCTACACCTTC
TRBJ1-5 | - | 14 | TRBV4-1 | - | CASSQYDLNQPQHF | TGCGCCAGCAGCCAATATGACCTTAATCAGCCCCAGCATTTT
TRBJ1-1 | TRBD1 | 17 | TRBV5-1 | - | CASSRRQGALGGTEAFF | TGCGCCAGCAGCCGTCGACAGGGGGCTCTTGGAGGCACTGAAGCTTTCTTT
TRBJ2-7 | - | 18 | TRBV28 | few | CASRPGSGLSAGPYEQYF | TGTGCCAGCAGACCTGGGAGTGGGCTGAGCGCGGGCCCCTACGAGCAGTACTTC
TRBJ1-2 | - | 15 | TRBV10-3 | - | CAISDRTATNYGYTF | TGTGCCATCAGTGATAGGACAGCTACTAACTATGGCTACACCTTC
TRBJ1-5 | - | 14 | TRBV20-1 | - | CSAPPRGGNQPQHF | TGCAGTGCCCCCCCCCGGGGCGGCAATCAGCCCCAGCATTTT
TRBJ2-5 | TRBD1 | 14 | TRBV25-1 | few | CASSGTGGSKTQYF | TGTGCCAGCAGTGGCACAGGGGGCTCGAAGACCCAGTACTTC
TRBJ1-5 | - | 15 | TRBV20-1 | - | CSASTGRDSNQPQHF | TGCAGTGCTAGTACAGGGAGAGATAGCAATCAGCCCCAGCATTTT
TRBJ1-6 | - | 15 | TRBV10-3 | - | CAIRAIGRGDSPLHF | TGTGCCATCCGGGCGATCGGTCGGGGCGACTCACCCCTCCACTTT
TRBJ2-5 | - | 14 | TRBV7-9 | few | CASRLVRGQETQYF | TGTGCCAGCAGGCTCGTGAGGGGCCAAGAGACCCAGTACTTC
TRBJ1-6 | TRBD1 | 13 | TRBV30 | - | CAWSEGQGVPLHF | TGTGCCTGGAGTGAAGGACAGGGGGTTCCCCTCCACTTT
TRBJ2-1 | TRBD1 | 14 | TRBV20-1 | few | CSAQKATGGGEQFF | TGCAGTGCCCAAAAAGCGACAGGGGGAGGGGAGCAGTTCTTC
TRBJ2-7 | TRBD1 | 13 | TRBV15 | - | CATSSDQGARKYF | TGTGCCACCAGCAGTGACCAGGGGGCTAGGAAGTACTTC
TRBJ2-1 | - | 13 | TRBV5-1 | - | CASSLIRNNEQFF | TGCGCCAGCAGCTTGATAAGAAACAATGAGCAGTTCTTC
TRBJ2-7 | - | 15 | TRBV28 | - | CASSFTYVSSYEQYF | TGTGCCAGCAGTTTTACTTATGTGAGCTCCTACGAGCAGTACTTC
TRBJ2-7 | - | 15 | TRBV21-1 | once | CASNARLAGDYEQYF | TGTGCCAGCAACGCCCGACTAGCGGGAGACTACGAGCAGTACTTC
TRBJ2-7 | - | 14 | TRBV12-1 | few | CASSFWGGSHEQYF | TGTGCCAGCAGCTTTTGGGGTGGGAGCCACGAGCAGTACTTC
TRBJ2-3 | - | 16 | TRBV10-3 | - | CAISDIFRDRTDTQYF | TGTGCCATCAGTGATATATTCAGGGATAGGACAGATACGCAGTATTTT
TRBJ2-7 | - | 14 | TRBV28 | - | CASSPPGSAGEQYF | TGTGCCAGCAGTCCCCCCGGTTCTGCTGGAGAGCAGTACTTC
TRBJ2-1 | TRBD2 | 16 | TRBV7-2 | few | CASSASGTSAYNEQFF | TGTGCCAGCAGCGCGTCCGGGACTAGCGCTTACAATGAGCAGTTCTTC
TRBJ1-2 | - | 16 | TRBV7-8 | - | CASSSRGHGNNYGYTF | TGTGCCAGCAGCTCACGGGGACACGGCAATAACTATGGCTACACCTTC
TRBJ2-4 | - | 11 | TRBV30 | few | CAWSDPKEQYF | TGTGCCTGGAGTGACCCAAAAGAGCAGTACTTC
TRBJ2-3 | TRBD2 | 17 | TRBV5-1 | - | CASSLEATSGSTDTQYF | TGCGCCAGCAGCTTGGAGGCGACTAGCGGGAGCACAGATACGCAGTATTTT
TRBJ2-1 | TRBD2 | 13 | TRBV24-1 | few | CATEGSGLNEQFF | TGTGCCACCGAGGGTAGCGGGCTGAATGAGCAGTTCTTC
TRBJ2-1 | - | 15 | TRBV28 | - | CASSQGLLGLAEQFF | TGTGCCAGCAGTCAAGGGCTTCTCGGGCTAGCTGAGCAGTTCTTC
TRBJ2-3 | - | 18 | TRBV25-1 | - | CASSEPRPGGPSTDTQYF | TGTGCCAGCAGTGAACCTCGCCCCGGGGGGCCTAGCACAGATACGCAGTATTTT
TRBJ2-3 | TRBD2 | 14 | TRBV7-2 | - | CASSPGTSGTTQYF | TGTGCCAGCAGCCCCGGGACTAGCGGGACTACGCAGTATTTT
TRBJ1-2 | - | 14 | TRBV3-1 | - | CASSLGGGSDGYTF | TGTGCCAGCAGCCTAGGAGGAGGGTCGGATGGCTACACCTTC
TRBJ1-2 | - | 15 | TRBV3-1 | once | CASSHWGRDGYGYTF | TGTGCCAGCAGCCATTGGGGGAGGGACGGCTATGGCTACACCTTC
TRBJ2-5 | - | 13 | TRBV29-1 | - | CSVSMATQETQYF | TGCAGCGTGTCTATGGCTACCCAAGAGACCCAGTACTTC
TRBJ1-3 | TRBD1 | 12 | TRBV20-1 | - | CSASPDRDTIYF | TGCAGTGCTAGCCCGGACAGGGACACCATATATTTT
TRBJ2-4 | - | 13 | TRBV20-1 | - | CSAPTIAKNIQYF | TGCAGTGCACCTACTATAGCCAAAAACATTCAGTACTTC
TRBJ2-1 | TRBD2 | 12 | TRBV27 | - | CASSGGTLEQFF | TGTGCCAGCAGCGGGGGGACTCTTGAGCAGTTCTTC
TRBJ2-7 | - | 9 | TRBV25-1 | few | CASRDEQYF | TGTGCCTCCCGAGACGAGCAGTACTTC
TRBJ2-1 | - | 13 | TRBV12-3/TRBV12-4 | - | CASSISFNNEQFF | TGTGCCAGCAGTATCTCCTTTAACAATGAGCAGTTCTTC